These 11 T cell receptor beta chains were all obtained from the same sample, sequenced in a study of Ad26.COV2.S vaccination and SARS-CoV-2 variants. As for treatment: about 20 received Ad26.COV2.S at low or high dose, single or two shots; roughly five received placebo; per-sample allocation not given. The samples date from day 63 after the first vaccine or placebo injection. Data came from immunoSEQ multiplex PCR; TCRdb stores just in-frame clones and leaves some out. The table records some 250,000 clones, approximately 87% of them present only once. Sequencing used peripheral blood, obtained in a trial of Ad26.COV2.S vaccine versus placebo. These receptors originate from a person between 18 and 65 years old who received the Ad26.COV2.S COVID-19 vaccine or a placebo.

The rearrangement uses TRBV6-2 or TRBV6-3 and TRBJ2-2; 7 nucleotides match TRBD2. The V gene end was trimmed by 4 bases and the J gene end by 2 bases; junction bases not matched to a gene: 10. This CDR3 is built from 17 residues. Per germline, CDR1 MNHEY and CDR2 SVGEGT. The CDR3 nucleotides read TGTGCCAGCAGTTTTCATTATCCGGGGGGAAACACCGGGGAGCTGTTTTTT. This sequence encodes CASSFHYPGGNTGELFF.

The rearrangement uses TRBV6-2 or TRBV6-3 and TRBJ2-7; weak D call: TRBD2 (5 bases). V lost 5 bases and J lost 7, with 18 bases in between. This CDR3 spans 14 amino acids. In germline, CDR1 is MNHEY, CDR2 SVGEGT. The CDR3 is CASSRGPSTREQYF. The CDR3 region has the DNA TGTGCCAGCAGTCGCGGGCCCTCTACGAGAGAGCAGTACTTC.

The genes are TRBV7-6 and TRBJ2-2, with D perhaps assigned TRBD1 or TRBD2 (5 bases each). Germline V gene sequence: CDR1 SGHVS, CDR2 FNYEAQ. V shed 1 base and J shed 7 bases, with 10 bases lying between them. This CDR3 has 14 amino acids. The CDR3 region has the DNA TGTGCCAGCAGCTTAGACCCGAGGGGCGGGGAGCTGTTTTTT. Its protein is CASSLDPRGGELFF.

This clone appeared once. The V and J genes are TRBV9 and TRBJ2-3; 8 bases line up with TRBD1. Germline values: CDR1 SGDLS, CDR2 YYNGEE. This CDR3 spans 12 amino acids. With 7 bases clipped from V and 4 bases from J, the junction kept 2 bases outside the gene matches. CDR3 region: CASGQGSDTQYF. CDR3 sequence (DNA): TGTGCCAGCGGACAGGGCTCAGATACGCAGTATTTT.

The chain combines TRBV15 with TRBJ1-1, with D maybe TRBD1 (6 bases). Between the trimmed V and J ends, which lost 6 bases and 3 bases, there was a span of 14 bases. Germline CDR1 and CDR2: LNHNV and YYDKDF (reference sequence). The CDR3 consists of 14 residues. In DNA, the CDR3 is TGTGCCACCAGACAGGGACCTTTGGACACTGAAGCTTTCTTT. This encodes CATRQGPLDTEAFF.

CDR3 bases: TGTGCCAGCTCACCGACAGGACAGGGGGCAGATACGCAGTATTTT. It translates to CASSPTGQGADTQYF. V is TRBV18 and J is TRBJ2-3, with 10 bases aligning to TRBD1. There are 15 residues in the CDR3. Unmatched junction bases numbered 4, after V lost 3 bases and J lost 4 bases. Germline loops: CDR1 KGHSH, CDR2 LQKENI. Based on the CDR3 plus reference TRBV18 and TRBJ2-3, the full variable domain is NAGVMQNPRHLVRRRGQEARLRCSPMKGHSHVYWYRQLPEEGLKFMVYLQKENIIDESGMPKERFSAEFPKEGPSILRIQQVVRGDSAAYFCASSPTGQGADTQYFGPGTRLTVL.

The rearrangement links TRBV5-5 to TRBJ2-7; D could derive from TRBD1 or TRBD2 (5 bases each). The germline V and J ends were trimmed by 5 bases and 0 bases, with 15 bases remaining between them. The germline V gene has CDR1 SGHKS and CDR2 YYEKEE (reference sequence). This CDR3 has 15 residues. CDR3 protein: CASRDRDPSSYEQYF. The CDR3 bases are TGTGCCAGCAGAGACCGGGACCCGAGCTCCTACGAGCAGTACTTC.

The chain has TRBV27 and TRBJ1-2; the D is unclear. Germline V gene lookup returns CDR1 MNHEY and CDR2 SMNVEV (reference sequence). Between the trimmed V and J ends, which lost 6 bases and 3 bases, there was a span of 11 bases. This CDR3 has 13 residues. In nucleotides, the CDR3 is TGTGCCAGCAGCGATTTTGTGGACTATGGCTACACCTTC. Amino acids: CASSDFVDYGYTF.

The chain recombines TRBV5-1 with TRBJ1-4, with D possibly matching TRBD1 (6 bases). The CDR3 length is 14 residues. The germline CDR1 and CDR2 sequences are SGHRS and YFSETQ. The V gene lost 0 bases and the J gene lost 8 bases, with 11 bases spanning the gap. This CDR3 is CASSLEQGGEKLFF. The CDR3 region has the DNA TGCGCCAGCAGCTTGGAACAGGGAGGCGAAAAACTGTTTTTT.

The chain is built from TRBV5-6 and TRBJ1-3; the D is unclear. CDR1 and CDR2 from the germline V gene are SGHDT and YYEEEE. V lost 0 bases to trimming and J lost 2 bases, with 9 bases between them. CDR3 length: 15 residues. CDR3 bases: TGTGCCAGCAGCTTGGAGGTAGGGCCTGGAAACACCATATATTTT. Residues: CASSLEVGPGNTIYF.

V usage is TRBV15 and J usage is TRBJ1-2; D ambiguous. V was trimmed by 0 bases and J by 7 bases, leaving 9 bases between them. The CDR3 extends over 13 amino acids. Germline assignment: CDR1 LNHNV and CDR2 YYDKDF (reference sequence). CDR3 amino acids: CATSRDWESGYTF. The CDR3 DNA reads as TGTGCCACCAGCAGAGATTGGGAGAGTGGCTACACCTTC.